The TCR beta chain under discussion was sequenced for a study of T cell responses to AZD1222 COVID-19 vaccine. Notes on this clone: The antigen is not known.

Libraries were prepared by immunoSEQ multiplex PCR; TCRdb keeps only in-frame clonotypes and omits some of them. Among 80,000 to 100,000 clones listed, roughly 85% were seen once. The study, taken as a whole, reports: White British ancestry dominated among donors, who included more females, and clonal diversity was possibly underestimated. Spike regions recognized by vaccine-associated CD4 TCRs spanned the protein, led by 160-218 and 743-854. Repertoires were obtained solely post-peak T cell response.

Germline CDR1 reads LGHDT; CDR2 reads YNNKEL (reference sequence). The CDR3 contains 13 residues. Trimming pared 4 bases from V and 1 base from J, leaving 7 bases between. This TCR was sampled from an adult who received the AZD1222 COVID-19 vaccine. The V call is TRBV3-1 (or the pseudogene TRBV3-2), the J call TRBJ1-1; D is unresolved. This sample comprised peripheral blood, obtained 28 days after the second AZD1222 dose. The CDR3 DNA reads TGTGCCAGCAGCCTAAAGGGGAACACTGAAGCTTTCTTT. Protein: CASSLKGNTEAFF.